Shown below are 25 T cell receptor beta chains from a single sample sequenced in a study of cytotoxic CD8 clonotypes in ibrutinib-treated CLL (dated by TCRdb to about 2021). The library was generated by the immunoSEQ multiplex PCR assay. Held by TCRdb, this immuneACCESS table contains in-frame sequences only and omits some clones. Under half of the omission traces to an unresolved V gene where checked; the cause of the rest is unknown. Present in this sample are some 300,000 clones, roughly 79% of which were seen just once. 5.5% to 8% of the sample is taken by the ten largest. This sample comprised PBMCs, obtained before ibrutinib treatment. These receptors were taken from a human donor with chronic lymphocytic leukemia.

The rearrangement joins TRBV7-2 to TRBJ1-5, with no clear D. The germline V and J ends were trimmed by 2 bases and 6 bases, with 11 bases remaining between them. The germline CDR1 and CDR2 sequences are SGHTA and FQGNSA. The CDR3 length is 14 residues. CDR3 nucleotides: TGTGCCAGCAGCTTACGAGGGTTGAGTCAGCCCCAGCATTTT. This gives the protein CASSLRGLSQPQHF.

The rearrangement uses TRBV5-4 and TRBJ2-1; 7 bases match TRBD1. CDR3 length: 15 residues. Trimming removed 2 bases from V and 4 bases from J; junction bases left unmatched: 6. The V gene's germline CDR1 is SGHNT and CDR2 YYREEE (reference sequence). CDR3 sequence: CASSFDGTAYNEQFF. DNA for the CDR3: TGTGCCAGCAGCTTTGATGGGACAGCATACAATGAGCAGTTCTTC.

This clone was detected a few times. This chain uses TRBV6-4 with TRBJ1-2; 8 positions agree with TRBD1. Unmatched junction bases numbered 7, after V lost 4 bases and J lost 6 bases. Germline CDR1 is MRHNA and CDR2 is SNTAGT. The CDR3 is 14 amino acids. The CDR3, as DNA: TGTGCCAGCAGTGCGGACAGGGCGCTGCATGGCTACACCTTC. Amino acids: CASSADRALHGYTF.

V gene TRBV25-1 combines with J gene TRBJ2-1; D gene ambiguous. With 4 bases removed from V and 5 bases from J, the gap between germline ends came to 15 bases. Germline loops: CDR1 MGHDK, CDR2 SYGVNS. The CDR3 has 15 residues. CDR3 amino acids: CASSVTLEFHNEQFF. The CDR3 nucleotides read TGTGCCAGCAGTGTGACACTCGAGTTCCACAATGAGCAGTTCTTC.

The chain links TRBV11-3 to TRBJ2-1; 8 nucleotides agree with TRBD2. The ends lost 1 base at V and 0 bases at J; junction bases unmatched: 2. CDR3 size: 16 residues. Germline V CDR1 and CDR2: SGHNT, YENEEA. CDR3 sequence (DNA): TGTGCCAGCAGCTTAGCGGGAGGGACCTCCTACAATGAGCAGTTCTTC. Amino acids: CASSLAGGTSYNEQFF.

This chain joins TRBV28 and TRBJ2-3, with 8 bases matching TRBD1. V was pared by 5 bases and J by 1 base, with 2 bases of the junction left unmatched. The length of the CDR3 is 14 residues. Germline loops: CDR1 MDHEN, CDR2 SYDVKM. In DNA, the CDR3 is TGTGCCAGCAGTATGGACAGGGGCACAGATACGCAGTATTTT. It codes for CASSMDRGTDTQYF.

Ten or more counts support this clone. CDR3 amino acids: CASSQGLAGAVGEQFF. In DNA form, the CDR3 reads TGTGCCAGCTCACAGGGACTAGCGGGAGCGGTAGGTGAGCAGTTCTTC. V is TRBV18 and J is TRBJ2-1, with 14 positions matching TRBD2. The germline V gene has CDR1 KGHSH and CDR2 LQKENI. The J segment lost 9 bases and the V segment lost 4 bases, leaving 8 bases of the junction unmatched. The CDR3 sequence is 16 residues long.

This clone came up a few times. V gene TRBV7-2 combines with J gene TRBJ2-4, with D unclear. Trimming took 5 bases from V and 3 from J, leaving 11 bases between them. Germline CDR1 reads SGHTA; CDR2 reads FQGNSA. The CDR3 extends over 14 amino acids. CDR3 in DNA: TGTGCCAGCAGCACCGCCACCGTCAAAAACATTCAGTACTTC. Its translation: CASSTATVKNIQYF.

This clone was seen a handful of times. The chain links TRBV9 to TRBJ2-5, with 7 nucleotides matching TRBD2. This CDR3 comprises 15 residues. The trim removed 2 bases at V and 2 bases at J, leaving 6 bases unmatched. CDR1 and CDR2 from the germline V gene are SGDLS and YYNGEE. The chain's CDR3 is CASSVSLAEQETQYF. The CDR3 DNA is TGTGCCAGCAGCGTCAGCCTAGCGGAACAAGAGACCCAGTACTTC.

The V gene is TRBV6-1, the J gene TRBJ2-1; TRBD1 matches 10 bases. Germline V gene lookup returns CDR1 MNHNS and CDR2 SASEGT. V trimming: 7 bases; J trimming: 8 bases; junction bases outside the gene matches: 11. This CDR3 is 15 amino acids long. The CDR3: CASTWGGTGDDEQFF. In DNA, the CDR3 is TGTGCCAGCACCTGGGGGGGGACAGGGGACGATGAGCAGTTCTTC.

This clone was recorded once. The chain recombines TRBV15 with TRBJ2-7; D may be TRBD1 (5 bases). CDR3 size: 17 residues. Looked up from germline, CDR1 is LNHNV and CDR2 is YYDKDF (reference sequence). The V end lost 1 base, the J end lost 0 bases, and 16 bases lay between the germline ends. CDR3 DNA: TGTGCCACCAGCAGAGCTAAAGACAGTGTCAGCTCCTACGAGCAGTACTTC. Translated: CATSRAKDSVSSYEQYF. The full variable domain, completed using reference TRBV15 and TRBJ2-7, is DAMVIQNPRYQVTQFGKPVTLSCSQTLNHNVMYWYQQKSSQAPKLLFHYYDKDFNNEADTPDNFQSRRPNTSFCFLDIRSPGLGDTAMYLCATSRAKDSVSSYEQYFGPGTRLTVT.

In DNA, the CDR3 is TGTGCCTGGAGCGTATTAACCCTCCTCGGGACACGAACCTACGAGCAGTACTTC. Translation gives CAWSVLTLLGTRTYEQYF. J is TRBJ2-7 and V is TRBV30; a weak D match, TRBD1 (6 bases). The CDR3 is 18 amino acids. In germline, CDR1 is GTSNPN, CDR2 SVGIG (reference sequence). V was clipped by 3 bases and J by 2 bases, with 26 bases between them.

This chain uses TRBV16 with TRBJ1-2, with D unclear. The CDR3 totals 13 residues. The V end lost 7 bases, the J end lost 0 bases, and 9 bases lay between the germline ends. Germline V lookup: CDR1 KGHSY, CDR2 FQNENV. In nucleotides, the CDR3 is TGTGCCAGCACCACGCCGACTAACTATGGCTACACCTTC. It encodes CASTTPTNYGYTF.

V and J are TRBV4-1 and TRBJ1-1, with D possibly matching TRBD1 (5 bases). Trimming stripped 0 bases from V and 1 base from J, with 15 bases between. Germline V lookup: CDR1 MGHRA, CDR2 YSYEKL. This CDR3 is built from 17 residues. CDR3 DNA: TGCGCCAGCAGCCAAGACGTCGCACGGGGGTCGAACACTGAAGCTTTCTTT. Translation: CASSQDVARGSNTEAFF.

The chain joins TRBV29-1 to TRBJ1-1, with 11 nucleotides matching TRBD1. Germline CDR1 is SQVTM and CDR2 is ANQGSEA. CDR3 length equals 14 residues. Trimming removed 6 bases from V and 3 bases from J; junction bases left unmatched: 6. CDR3 sequence: CSVEDRGRDTEAFF. The DNA for the CDR3 is TGCAGCGTCGAGGACAGGGGGCGGGACACTGAAGCTTTCTTT.

CDR3: CSPWTANEQFF. The CDR3 DNA reads TGCAGCCCATGGACTGCTAATGAGCAGTTCTTC. J is TRBJ2-1 and V is TRBV29-1; possibly TRBD2 for D (5 bases). The V end was cut by 8 bases, the J end by 7 bases, with 12 bases between. This CDR3 comprises 11 residues. CDR1 and CDR2 from the germline V gene are SQVTM and ANQGSEA.

This chain connects TRBV4-2 to TRBJ2-5; D might be TRBD2 (6 bases). V was trimmed by 1 base and J by 5 bases, leaving 14 bases between them. This CDR3 has 15 residues. Germline-derived CDR1 and CDR2 are LGHNA and YNFKEQ. The CDR3 loop is CASSQAGGTEETQYF. CDR3 nucleotides: TGTGCCAGCAGCCAAGCAGGCGGGACGGAGGAGACCCAGTACTTC.

This clone was counted a few times. This chain uses TRBV2 with TRBJ2-7; no reliable D call. Trimming stripped 6 bases from V and 4 bases from J, with 19 bases between. The CDR3 length is 15 residues. Germline V gene data show CDR1 as SNHLY and CDR2 as FYNNEI. This chain's CDR3 is CASRKELGGLYEQYF. The DNA of the CDR3 is TGTGCCAGCAGAAAAGAGCTCGGTGGGCTGTACGAGCAGTACTTC.

This chain links TRBV5-4 with TRBJ2-3; D not resolved. The germline V gene encodes CDR1 SGHNT and CDR2 YYREEE (reference sequence). The CDR3 is made up of 15 amino acids. Trimming took 1 base from V and 2 from J, leaving 11 bases between them. CDR3 in DNA: TGTGCCAGCAGCTTGAGCCTGCCTTCCACAGATACGCAGTATTTT. It yields the protein CASSLSLPSTDTQYF.

V gene TRBV5-5 combines with J gene TRBJ2-7, with 7 bases matching TRBD2. CDR3 length: 13 residues. The trim removed 4 bases at V and 2 bases at J, leaving 3 bases unmatched. Germline V CDR1 and CDR2: SGHKS, YYEKEE (reference sequence). The CDR3 here is CASSPGTTYEQYF. In DNA form, the CDR3 reads TGTGCCAGCAGCCCGGGGACTACCTACGAGCAGTACTTC.

V and J are TRBV4-1 and TRBJ1-2; D unclear. The CDR3 has 11 residues. Per germline, CDR1 MGHRA and CDR2 YSYEKL. V lost 4 bases and J 6 bases, leaving 6 bases between the germline ends. In DNA, the CDR3 is TGCGCCAGCAGCCGTGGGAATGGCTACACCTTC. Amino acids: CASSRGNGYTF.

The J gene is TRBJ2-7, the V gene TRBV2; 7 positions match TRBD2. The CDR3 runs 12 residues. Germline values: CDR1 SNHLY, CDR2 FYNNEI. In DNA form, the CDR3 reads TGTGCCAGCAGTGAATGGCCGGGGAGGGGAATGGTC. Translation: CASSEWPGRGMV.

The chain's CDR3 is CASSRTGVEQYF. The CDR3 DNA sequence: TGTGCCAGCAGCAGGACAGGGGTCGAGCAGTACTTC. V usage is TRBV6-1 and J usage is TRBJ2-7; TRBD1 matches at 9 bases. After removal of 6 bases from V and 6 bases from J, the junction contained 3 bases not matched to a gene. The germline V gene encodes CDR1 MNHNS and CDR2 SASEGT. This CDR3 region has 12 residues.

The chain couples TRBV18 to TRBJ1-5, with unresolved D. The CDR3 spans 13 residues. Germline V lookup: CDR1 KGHSH, CDR2 LQKENI. Trimming took off 2 bases at V and 10 bases at J, with 12 bases between the two ends. The CDR3 DNA is TGTGCCAGCTCACCATCCCGCTTAGATCCCCAGCATTTT. Protein: CASSPSRLDPQHF.

The CDR3, as DNA: TGCGCCAGCAGCTTCGTGGTGGAGGAGACCCAGTACTTC. This gives the protein CASSFVVEETQYF. The rearrangement uses TRBV5-1 and TRBJ2-5; D remains ambiguous. CDR3 length equals 13 residues. V shed 2 bases and J shed 5 bases, with 10 bases lying between them. Germline CDR1 SGHRS, CDR2 YFSETQ. Looking up the rest from reference TRBV5-1 and TRBJ2-5 gives the full variable domain: KAGVTQTPRYLIKTRGQQVTLSCSPISGHRSVSWYQQTPGQGLQFLFEYFSETQRNKGNFPGRFSGRQFSNSRSEMNVSTLELGDSALYLCASSFVVEETQYFGPGTRLLVL.